Sequencing of this T cell receptor beta chain was carried out in a study of blood T cells in healthy people across ages. Only a few counts were recorded for this clonotype. The antigen remains undetermined. Per germline, CDR1 MGHRA and CDR2 YSYEKL. The CDR3 runs 15 residues. Deletions cut 4 bases from V and 2 bases from J, with 14 bases between. Donation came from healthy Caucasian individuals in Russia who were aged roughly 6 to 95. Primers used in a second PCR of roughly 6 to 12 cycles were a sample-barcoded 5' primer and a J-beta primer mix. The template-switch adaptor, which had 12 random nucleotides, put a tag on each cDNA molecule. MiXCR, applied by TCRdb to the 5' RACE reads, yields one record per CDR3 protein. Here the sample spans over a million distinct CDR3 sequences, around 27% being singletons. Whole-study results and caveats: Observed TCR beta diversity per million T cells went down as age went up. This fall followed a roughly linear course with age. TCR beta diversity was tightly associated with the proportion of naive T cells.

Separately, the same data were catalogued under a study of T cells of mothers and their children.

The sequencing input was blood. The receptor's source is a girl aged 2-9 years in good health. The rearrangement uses TRBV4-1 and TRBJ2-5; tentative D call: TRBD2 (6 bases). CDR3 DNA: TGCGCCAGCAGCCCCAACTCGGGGGATCAAGAGACCCAGTACTTC. Its protein is CASSPNSGDQETQYF.